Included here is one T cell receptor (beta chain) sequence, with context. Its antigen is unknown. Unsorted PBMC samples were amplified in replicate PCRs containing roughly 300 ng DNA, roughly 33,000 T cell genomes. Authors' analysis steps: Without quality scores, immunoSEQ junctional reads could not be filtered like full-length reads. Libraries were prepared by immunoSEQ multiplex PCR; TCRdb keeps only in-frame clonotypes and omits some of them. D and trimming were read from the DNA, whereas the V and J calls and clone size are those reported in that table. The sample has about 510,000 clones; roughly 79% are singletons. These data belong to a study of shared clonotypes between healthy human individuals. Study findings and constraints: Clonotype sharing among donors was thought likely to change with sequencing depth.

Trimming stripped 5 bases from V and 1 base from J, with 10 bases between. The CDR3 sequence is 14 residues long. Per the germline V gene, CDR1 is SGHTA and CDR2 is FQGNSA. The V and J genes are TRBV7-2 and TRBJ2-3; a weak D match, TRBD2 (6 bases). Sequencing was carried out using PBMCs. This TCR was recovered from a woman between 40 and 55 years old in good health. Some clones in this sample may be carry-over from other donors' samples. CDR3 loop: CASSRPGGTDTQYF. As DNA, the CDR3 is TGTGCCAGCAGCCGCCCGGGAGGCACAGATACGCAGTATTTT. Drawing the rest from reference TRBV7-2 and TRBJ2-3, the complete variable domain is GAGVSQSPSNKVTEKGKDVELRCDPISGHTALYWYRQSLGQGLEFLIYFQGNSAPDKSGLPSDRFSAERTGGSVSTLTIQRTQQEDSAVYLCASSRPGGTDTQYFGPGTRLTVL.